Sequencing of this T cell receptor (beta chain) was carried out in a study of response to subunit inactivated influenza vaccine. Per germline, CDR1 SNHLY and CDR2 FYNNEI. The junction had 12 bases not matched to a gene; V was cut back by 6 bases and J by 1 base. The CDR3 runs 18 residues. TCRdb independently ran MiXCR on the RT-PCR reads; one entry per CDR3 protein. The sample carries around 530,000 distinct CDR3 sequences, about 15% recorded once. This clonotype appeared once. Antigen unknown. Study outcomes and limitations: Authors suggested each seasonal flu vaccination may recruit only limited numbers of new T cells.

The TCR comes from a man aged 45-69 years who received an inactivated influenza vaccine. The source was CD4+ T cells sorted from PBMCs, collected around 25 months after vaccination. The chain employs TRBV2 and TRBJ2-3; TRBD1 matches at 11 bases. The CDR3 reads CASRERTGTGGRTDTQYF. The CDR3 DNA reads TGTGCCAGCAGGGAACGTACCGGGACAGGGGGGCGCACAGATACGCAGTATTTT.